This is a list of T cell receptor beta chains from one sample in a study of Ad26.COV2.S vaccination and SARS-CoV-2 variants. TCRdb's table, derived via immunoSEQ multiplex PCR, lists solely in-frame clones and lacks some. Among about 450,000 clones listed, nearly 90% were seen once. This specimen was peripheral blood, taken in a trial of Ad26.COV2.S vaccine versus placebo. These receptors were obtained from a person aged 18-65 years who received the Ad26.COV2.S COVID-19 vaccine or a placebo. CDR3s include the opening cysteine and the closing phenylalanine or tryptophan. The D gene is left open where the match is weak. Only some rows state a clone size, as once, few, many or a class for expanded clones.

J gene: TRBJ1-2
D gene: -
clone size: -
V gene: TRBV7-2
CDR3 DNA: TGTGCCAGCAGCCCGGCGGGACGGGGCTACACCTTC
CDR3 protein: CASSPAGRGYTF

J gene: TRBJ1-1
D gene: -
clone size: -
V gene: TRBV4-1
CDR3 DNA: TGCGCCAGCAAATCGGAAAAAATGAACACTGAAGCTTTCTTT
CDR3 protein: CASKSEKMNTEAFF

J gene: TRBJ1-2
D gene: -
clone size: -
V gene: TRBV5-1
CDR3 DNA: TGCGCCAGCAGCTTGGGAACCGACAGACGAATTAACTATGGCTACACCTTC
CDR3 protein: CASSLGTDRRINYGYTF

J gene: TRBJ1-6
D gene: -
clone size: -
V gene: TRBV27
CDR3 DNA: TGTGCCAGCAGTTTCTATACGGTGGGGGCCCATTCACCCCTCCACTTT
CDR3 protein: CASSFYTVGAHSPLHF

J gene: TRBJ1-6
D gene: -
clone size: -
V gene: TRBV7-2
CDR3 DNA: TGTGCCAGCAGCTTCGACCGAAAGTATAATTCACCCCTCCACTTT
CDR3 protein: CASSFDRKYNSPLHF

J gene: TRBJ1-6
D gene: -
clone size: -
V gene: TRBV7-9
CDR3 DNA: TGTGCCAGCAGCTTACCTCCAGGCAGGGTGTCAGGTTCACCCCTCCACTTT
CDR3 protein: CASSLPPGRVSGSPLHF

J gene: TRBJ2-1
D gene: TRBD2
clone size: few
V gene: TRBV7-8
CDR3 DNA: TGTGCCAGCAGCTTCGCCGGCTTCAGCGGGGTGAATGAGCAGTTCTTC
CDR3 protein: CASSFAGFSGVNEQFF

J gene: TRBJ2-2
D gene: TRBD1
clone size: -
V gene: TRBV27
CDR3 DNA: TGTGCCAGCAGTTTCGTCGACAGGGTAGGAACCGGGGAGCTGTTTTTT
CDR3 protein: CASSFVDRVGTGELFF

J gene: TRBJ1-3
D gene: -
clone size: -
V gene: TRBV28
CDR3 DNA: TGTGCCAGCAGTTTTATGGACTCTGGAAACACCATATATTTT
CDR3 protein: CASSFMDSGNTIYF

J gene: TRBJ2-1
D gene: -
clone size: -
V gene: TRBV1
CDR3 DNA: TGCACCGATTCCCTGGGGACTAGCGGGGACGAGAATGAGCAGTTCTTC
CDR3 protein: CTDSLGTSGDENEQFF

J gene: TRBJ1-3
D gene: TRBD1
clone size: few
V gene: TRBV7-2
CDR3 DNA: TGTGCCAGCAGCTTAGTTGGGACAGGACACCCATCTGGAAACACCATATATTTT
CDR3 protein: CASSLVGTGHPSGNTIYF

J gene: TRBJ2-1
D gene: -
clone size: once
V gene: TRBV29-1
CDR3 DNA: TGCAGCGTTGAAGATCTTCAGGGTTGGGGGCGGGAGCCCACATTATCCTACAATGAGCAGTTCTTC
CDR3 protein: CSVEDLQGWGREPTLSYNEQFF

J gene: TRBJ1-1
D gene: -
clone size: -
V gene: TRBV5-1
CDR3 DNA: TGCGCCAGCAGCTTGGCTTCAGGGTGGAACACTGAAGCTTTCTTT
CDR3 protein: CASSLASGWNTEAFF

J gene: TRBJ2-5
D gene: TRBD2
clone size: once
V gene: TRBV9
CDR3 DNA: TGTGCCAGCAGCGTAGGCTTACTAGCGGGTGTGGGGGAGACCCAGTACTTC
CDR3 protein: CASSVGLLAGVGETQYF

J gene: TRBJ1-2
D gene: TRBD1
clone size: -
V gene: TRBV18
CDR3 DNA: TGTGCCAGCTCACCCCGGACAGGCGAGGATGGCTACACCTTC
CDR3 protein: CASSPRTGEDGYTF

J gene: TRBJ2-2
D gene: -
clone size: -
V gene: TRBV9
CDR3 DNA: TGTGCCAGCAGCACCCCCAGAGAAGTGAACACCGGGGAGCTGTTTTTT
CDR3 protein: CASSTPREVNTGELFF

J gene: TRBJ1-2
D gene: -
clone size: -
V gene: TRBV2
CDR3 DNA: TGTGCCAGCAATCTCCAACGAGCTAACTATGGCTACACCTTC
CDR3 protein: CASNLQRANYGYTF

J gene: TRBJ1-4
D gene: TRBD1
clone size: -
V gene: TRBV14
CDR3 DNA: TGTGCCAGCAGCAAACAGGGGGCCTTTGCAACTAATGAAAAACTGTTTTTT
CDR3 protein: CASSKQGAFATNEKLFF

J gene: TRBJ1-1
D gene: -
clone size: -
V gene: TRBV20-1
CDR3 DNA: TGCAGTGCTAGTAAAGTCGGAGGGCCGAACACTGAAGCTTTCTTT
CDR3 protein: CSASKVGGPNTEAFF

J gene: TRBJ1-5
D gene: -
clone size: -
V gene: TRBV4-3
CDR3 DNA: TGCGCCAGCAGCCAAGGGGGGGCAGGATCTCAGCCCCAGCATTTT
CDR3 protein: CASSQGGAGSQPQHF

J gene: TRBJ2-5
D gene: -
clone size: -
V gene: TRBV7-3
CDR3 DNA: TGTGCCAGCAGCCCCAGCCCGGCCAGGGAGACCCAGTACTTC
CDR3 protein: CASSPSPARETQYF

J gene: TRBJ1-1
D gene: -
clone size: few
V gene: TRBV7-9
CDR3 DNA: TGTGCCAGCAGCCCAACAGGGTTAGCTGAAGCTTTCTTT
CDR3 protein: CASSPTGLAEAFF

J gene: TRBJ1-6
D gene: TRBD1
clone size: -
V gene: TRBV11-3
CDR3 DNA: TGTGCCAGCAGCTTCGACAGGGTTAATTCACCCCTCCACTTT
CDR3 protein: CASSFDRVNSPLHF

J gene: TRBJ2-5
D gene: TRBD2
clone size: -
V gene: TRBV7-2
CDR3 DNA: TGTGCCAGCAGCGCTAGCGGGGCCCAAGAGACCCAGTACTTC
CDR3 protein: CASSASGAQETQYF

J gene: TRBJ2-5
D gene: -
clone size: -
V gene: TRBV9
CDR3 DNA: TGTGCCAGCAGCGTCGGTCTCCAAGAGACCCAGTACTTC
CDR3 protein: CASSVGLQETQYF

J gene: TRBJ2-2
D gene: TRBD1
clone size: -
V gene: TRBV10-3
CDR3 DNA: TGTGCCATCAGATCCGGGACAGAGAACACCGGGGAGCTGTTTTTT
CDR3 protein: CAIRSGTENTGELFF

J gene: TRBJ2-1
D gene: TRBD2
clone size: -
V gene: TRBV24-1
CDR3 DNA: TGTGCCACCAGTGACTCACTAGCGGGAGTCGACAATGAGCAGTTCTTC
CDR3 protein: CATSDSLAGVDNEQFF

J gene: TRBJ2-1
D gene: -
clone size: -
V gene: TRBV11-2
CDR3 DNA: TGTGCCAGCAGCTTGAGCGGCAATGAGCAGTTCTTC
CDR3 protein: CASSLSGNEQFF

J gene: TRBJ1-2
D gene: TRBD1
clone size: few
V gene: TRBV7-2
CDR3 DNA: TGTGCCAGCAGCTTACCCGGGGACAGGGAGGGGGGCTACACCTTC
CDR3 protein: CASSLPGDREGGYTF

J gene: TRBJ2-3
D gene: -
clone size: -
V gene: TRBV19
CDR3 DNA: TGTGCCAGTAGTATCGCCCGGATTTCCGGCACAGATACGCAGTATTTT
CDR3 protein: CASSIARISGTDTQYF

J gene: TRBJ1-3
D gene: TRBD1
clone size: -
V gene: TRBV4-2
CDR3 DNA: TGTGCCAGCAGCCAGGCCGGGACAGGCGCTGGTAGCTCTGGAAACACCATATATTTT
CDR3 protein: CASSQAGTGAGSSGNTIYF

J gene: TRBJ2-3
D gene: TRBD2
clone size: once
V gene: TRBV5-4
CDR3 DNA: TGTGCCAGCAGCTTGGCCGCCCTAGCGGGGATAAACACAGATACGCAGTATTTT
CDR3 protein: CASSLAALAGINTDTQYF

J gene: TRBJ1-4
D gene: TRBD1
clone size: -
V gene: TRBV28
CDR3 DNA: TGTGCCAGCAGCTGCCGGGACAGGGGGCTTCGGGCTAATGAAAAACTGTTTTTT
CDR3 protein: CASSCRDRGLRANEKLFF

J gene: TRBJ2-2
D gene: TRBD1
clone size: -
V gene: TRBV28
CDR3 DNA: TGTGCCAGCAGTCGCAACAGGGGGCTCCAAGTATTCACCGGGGAGCTGTTTTTT
CDR3 protein: CASSRNRGLQVFTGELFF

J gene: TRBJ1-1
D gene: TRBD1
clone size: -
V gene: TRBV19
CDR3 DNA: TGTGCCAGTAGACTACGGGACAGCTTCACTGAAGCTTTCTTT
CDR3 protein: CASRLRDSFTEAFF

J gene: TRBJ1-5
D gene: -
clone size: -
V gene: TRBV19
CDR3 DNA: TGTGCCAGTAGCATTAGGGGAGGCGAGAATCAACCCCAGCATTTT
CDR3 protein: CASSIRGGENQPQHF

J gene: TRBJ2-2
D gene: -
clone size: -
V gene: TRBV28
CDR3 DNA: TGTGCCAGCAGTTTAGAGGGGGTGAACACCGGGGAGCTGTTTTTT
CDR3 protein: CASSLEGVNTGELFF